The clone carrying this TCR beta chain was picked up a small number of times. Its antigen is unidentified. This record comes from a study of T-cell memory formation after mild COVID-19. From the 5' RACE reads, TCRdb called clonotypes with MiXCR, one entry per CDR3 protein. The sample lists about 360,000 distinct CDR3 sequences, around an eighth occurring once. Points from the study as a whole: Some clones that responded turned up in pre-infection memory, which suggests that cross-reactive memory joined in.

Trimming removed 0 bases at V and 4 bases at J, with 6 bases between. This CDR3 has 13 amino acids. Germline V CDR1 and CDR2: SGHDN, FVKESK. The V call is TRBV14, the J call TRBJ1-2; D remains ambiguous. Source material: PBMCs or a T cell subset sorted from them (not recorded which). The source is a man aged 18 to 30 who had mild COVID-19 (a few samples of this study predate the infection). Cell type and time point are not known. CDR3 sequence (DNA): TGTGCCAGCAGCCAAGATCAGTCCTATGGCTACACCTTC. This translates into CASSQDQSYGYTF.